These 15 T cell receptor beta chains originate from one sample sequenced in a study of T cells in women clearing cervical HPV infection listed by TCRdb under 2018. The library was made by the immunoSEQ multiplex PCR assay. Drawn from immuneACCESS, this table holds only the in-frame rearrangements with V and J called that TCRdb kept. Clones are partly lost; checked studies trace under half to an unresolved V gene and leave the rest unexplained. The table held for this sample gives roughly 30,000 clones. Approximately 22% of the sample belongs to the ten largest clones. The sequencing sample was made of blood buffy coat. Receptor source: a woman between 18 and 75 years old with a cervical HPV16 infection that either progressed to CIN3+ or cleared (not recorded which).

Of note for this clone: The read halts 3 residues ahead of the CDR3 end, with the missing end drawn from the germline J gene. The chain uses TRBV12-3 or TRBV12-4 and TRBJ2-7; 12 bases line up with TRBD1. The junction had 5 bases not matched to a gene; V was cut back by 5 bases and J by 6 bases. This CDR3 has 14 amino acids. The CDR3 DNA, read in part, is TGTGCCAGCAGTACCGGGACAGGGGGCGCCGAG. This gives the protein CASSTGTGGAE. The whole CDR3 is CASSTGTGGAEQYF.

In the case of this clone: The DNA ends 3 residues before the CDR3 does, and the rest of the CDR3 is filled in from the germline J gene. The V gene is TRBV10-3, the J gene TRBJ2-7; 8 positions agree with TRBD1. Trimming at V came to 6 bases and at J to 2 bases, leaving 6 bases not matched to a gene. CDR3 size: 14 residues. Germline CDR1 ENHRY, CDR2 SYGVKD. Incomplete CDR3 DNA: TGTGCCATCAGAACCGGGACAGGACCCTACGAG. Its protein is CAIRTGTGPYE. The complete CDR3 reads CAIRTGTGPYEQYF.

Remarks on this clone: The sequence runs out 3 residues before the end of the CDR3; the remainder is reconstructed from the germline J gene. The rearrangement uses TRBV7-3 and TRBJ2-1; D may be TRBD1 (6 bases). This CDR3 spans 16 amino acids. V lost 5 bases and J lost 2, with 16 bases in between. Germline CDR1 and CDR2: SGHTA and FQGTGA. The CDR3 DNA, read in part, is TGTGCCAGCAGCGACATAGGGGGTACCACCTACAATGAG. It translates to CASSDIGGTTYNE. The CDR3 in full is CASSDIGGTTYNEQFF.

Regarding this clone: The read stops 3 residues short of the end of the CDR3; the missing end is completed from the germline J gene. The chain joins TRBV2 to TRBJ1-2; the D gene is possibly TRBD1 (6 bases). Germline V CDR1 and CDR2: SNHLY, FYNNEI. This CDR3 has 16 residues. CDR3 sequence: CASIQGGLAGDSDYTF. The part of the CDR3 DNA that was read is TGTGCCAGCATTCAAGGGGGACTAGCGGGAGACAGTGAC.

For this clone: The read ends 3 residues shy of where the CDR3 ends; the end is completed using the germline J gene. V and J are TRBV13 and TRBJ1-4, with unresolved D. The CDR3 is 13 amino acids. The ends were cut back, 0 bases at V and 5 bases at J, with 4 bases in the middle. Germline CDR1 reads PRHDT; CDR2 reads FYEKMQ (reference sequence). The CDR3 is CASSLGTNEKLFF. The covered CDR3 bases are TGTGCCAGCAGCTTAGGCACAAATGAAAAA.

CDR3 in amino acids: CASRRTSKRIEQFF. The sequenced part of the CDR3 DNA is TGTGCCAGTCGGCGGACTAGCAAACGCATTGAG. V gene TRBV19 combines with J gene TRBJ2-1; 8 bases are a match to TRBD2. Read data end 3 residues before the CDR3 end; the end is taken from the germline J gene. CDR1 is LNHDA and CDR2 is SQIVND in the germline V gene (reference sequence). The CDR3 loop spans 14 amino acids. Trimming took 8 bases from V and 9 from J; bases not matched to a gene: 12.

Regarding this clone: The DNA ends 3 residues before the CDR3 does, and the rest of the CDR3 is filled in from the germline J gene. This rearrangement joins TRBV2 to TRBJ1-5; D is undetermined. CDR3 length: 11 residues. V was pared by 4 bases and J by 5 bases, with 3 bases between. Germline CDR1 SNHLY, CDR2 FYNNEI. This chain's CDR3 is CASSADQPQHF. The sequenced CDR3 bases are TGTGCCAGCAGTGCCGATCAGCCC.

This CDR3 is CARSWPGGRYSGANVLFF. The part of the CDR3 DNA that was read is TGTGCCAGAAGCTGGCCCGGTGGCAGATACTCTGGGGCCAACGTA. The chain joins TRBV5-3 to TRBJ1-4; D may be TRBD1 (5 bases). The read finishes 3 residues shy of the CDR3 end, and the germline J gene is used to complete it. TRBV5-3 is assigned to the ORF class and has an uncertain function. CDR3 size: 18 residues.

For this clone: The CDR3 end is not reached by the read, which stops 3 residues before it; the germline J gene fills it in. The J gene is TRBJ2-1, the V gene TRBV5-1; a possible D gene is TRBD1 (6 bases). CDR1 SGHRS and CDR2 YFSETQ come from the germline V gene. This CDR3 contains 13 residues. The ends were cut back, 3 bases at V and 6 bases at J, with 10 bases in the middle. The CDR3 here is CASSWEGGNEQFF. The covered CDR3 bases are TGCGCCAGCAGCTGGGAAGGGGGCAATGAG. The variable domain in full, completed from reference TRBV5-1 and TRBJ2-1, reads KAGVTQTPRYLIKTRGQQVTLSCSPISGHRSVSWYQQTPGQGLQFLFEYFSETQRNKGNFPGRFSGRQFSNSRSEMNVSTLELGDSALYLCASSWEGGNEQFFGPGTRLTVL.

The CDR3 here is CSAPTGNYGYTF. CDR3 DNA, as far as it was read: TGCAGTGCCCCGACAGGAAACTATGGC. The chain uses TRBV20-1 and TRBJ1-2, with D possibly being TRBD1 (6 bases). Read sequence stops 3 residues before the CDR3 end, and the germline J gene provides the missing end. V lost 6 bases and J lost 2, with 10 bases in between. The CDR3 consists of 12 residues. CDR1 is DFQATT and CDR2 is SNEGSKA in the germline V gene (reference sequence).

About this clone itself: The read comes to an end 3 residues before the CDR3 does, leaving the germline J gene to fill in the end. The chain recombines TRBV10-3 with TRBJ2-2; 8 bases align to TRBD2. V shed 9 bases and J 0 bases; nucleotides not matched to a gene: 6. CDR3 length equals 15 residues. Germline CDR1 and CDR2: ENHRY and SYGVKD. The sequenced part of the CDR3 DNA is TGTGCCATTGGACTAGCCGCAGCGAACACCGGGGAG. This encodes CAIGLAAANTGE. The whole CDR3 is CAIGLAAANTGELFF.

Concerning this clone: The observed sequence ends 3 residues before the CDR3 terminus, with the missing tail filled in from the germline J gene. This sequence joins TRBV5-4 and TRBJ2-5; TRBD2 is a possible D gene (5 bases). Germline values: CDR1 SGHNT, CDR2 YYREEE (reference sequence). This CDR3 is built from 16 residues. Deletions cut 3 bases from V and 1 base from J, with 16 bases between. The CDR3 region is CASSSKRTETQETQYF. CDR3 DNA (partial): TGTGCCAGCAGCTCGAAGCGGACTGAAACCCAAGAGACC.

As regards this clone: The read finishes 3 residues shy of the CDR3 end, and the germline J gene is used to complete it. This chain uses TRBV12-3 or TRBV12-4 with TRBJ2-2; TRBD1 matches at 9 bases. V shed 7 bases, J shed 5 bases, and the junction held 8 bases outside the gene matches. This CDR3 has 15 residues. The CDR3 spells CASIQQGAATGELFF. The DNA read from the CDR3 is TGTGCCAGCATCCAACAGGGGGCCGCTACCGGGGAG.

On this clone itself: With the read ending 3 residues before the CDR3 end, the germline J gene is used to fill in that end. The chain uses TRBV7-3 and TRBJ2-1, with D uncertain. V lost 2 bases to trimming and J lost 7 bases, with 6 bases between them. CDR1 is SGHTA, CDR2 FQGTGA, per germline. CDR3 length equals 12 residues. CDR3 bases read: TGTGCCAGCAGCTTAGGGCAAAATGAG. It yields the protein CASSLGQNE. The whole CDR3 region reads CASSLGQNEQFF.

With respect to this clone: The read halts 3 residues ahead of the CDR3 end, with the missing end drawn from the germline J gene. The chain combines TRBV7-9 with TRBJ1-1; D is perhaps TRBD1 (5 bases). Germline assignment: CDR1 SEHNR and CDR2 FQNEAQ (reference sequence). V was clipped by 1 base and J by 1 base, with 7 bases between them. This CDR3 region has 14 residues. The CDR3: CASSLEGRNTEAFF. CDR3 DNA (partial): TGTGCCAGCAGCTTAGAGGGGCGGAACACTGAA.